This TCR beta chain was sequenced for a study of spatial heterogeneity in lung cancer. Time point reported: sample taken at primary tumor resection. Unsorted tumor, nontumor lung tissue or cryopreserved PBMC supplied the whole RNA. Each CDR3 protein gets one entry after TCRdb re-called the 5' RACE reads with MiXCR. The table has 45,000 to 55,000 distinct CDR3 sequences, around 5.2% seen once. This clonotype appeared many times. V shed 1 base and J shed 9 bases, with 18 bases lying between them. CDR1 is MGHRA and CDR2 is YSYEKL in the germline V gene. The length of the CDR3 is 15 residues. This receptor was taken from a male donor with early-stage non-small cell lung cancer. This specimen consisted of PBMCs, obtained at surgery. The rearrangement links TRBV4-1 to TRBJ2-5; D is tentatively TRBD1 or TRBD2 (6 bases each). The CDR3 sequence is CASSQAERGPAAQYF. DNA of the CDR3: TGCGCCAGCAGCCAAGCGGAACGGGGGCCGGCGGCCCAGTACTTC.